The 19 T cell receptor beta chains below all came from one sample that was sequenced in a study of T cell changes during pregnancy in multiple sclerosis. Some clones are missing from TCRdb's copy, which holds only in-frame ones; the method was immunoSEQ multiplex PCR. The repertoire consists of about 40,000 clones, with about 91% occurring once and the leading ten covering 7.8%. The sequencing used CD8+ T cells from peripheral blood mononuclear cells, collected before pregnancy. Every receptor here comes from a female donor with multiple sclerosis, enrolled in a pregnancy study.

The rearrangement uses TRBV29-1 and TRBJ1-2; 12 bases are a match to TRBD1. The CDR3 is 13 amino acids. Germline trimming cut 7 bases from V and 10 bases from J; bases unmatched to any gene: 10. CDR1 and CDR2 from the germline V gene are SQVTM and ANQGSEA. This chain's CDR3 is CSDAGTGGAHYTF. The CDR3 region has the DNA TGCAGCGATGCCGGGACAGGGGGCGCCCACTACACCTTC.

This clone was observed once. The CDR3 here is CASSYSERGTSEQYF. CDR3 DNA sequence: TGTGCCAGCAGTTACTCCGAGCGGGGTACGAGCGAGCAGTACTTC. The gene calls are TRBV6-5 and TRBJ2-7; 7 nucleotides match TRBD2. CDR3 size: 15 residues. The germline gives CDR1 MNHEY, CDR2 SVGAGI. With 0 bases clipped from V and 6 bases from J, the junction kept 8 bases outside the gene matches.

The chain uses TRBV4-3 and TRBJ2-7, with 9 bases aligning to TRBD2. Germline CDR1 and CDR2: LGHNA and YSLEER. The CDR3 runs 15 residues. With V trimmed by 1 base and J by 2 bases, 3 bases remained unmatched. The CDR3 DNA reads as TGCGCCAGCAGCCAAGGGCTAGCGGGACCCTACGAGCAGTACTTC. This codes for CASSQGLAGPYEQYF.

The V call is TRBV19, the J call TRBJ1-3; tentative D call: TRBD1 (6 bases). V was pared by 5 bases and J by 3 bases, with 17 bases between. This CDR3 is 16 amino acids long. Germline CDR1 reads LNHDA; CDR2 reads SQIVND (reference sequence). CDR3 sequence reads: CASSPWGGHVGNTIYF. The CDR3 DNA is TGTGCCAGTAGTCCCTGGGGGGGACACGTTGGAAACACCATATATTTT. The whole variable domain, filled in from reference TRBV19 and TRBJ1-3, reads DGGITQSPKYLFRKEGQNVTLSCEQNLNHDAMYWYRQDPGQGLRLIYYSQIVNDFQKGDIAEGYSVSREKKESFPLTVTSAQKNPTAFYLCASSPWGGHVGNTIYFGEGSWLTVV.

The chain combines TRBV5-6 with TRBJ1-1; 8 bases agree with TRBD1. With V trimmed by 4 bases and J by 5 bases, 4 bases remained unmatched. In germline, CDR1 is SGHDT, CDR2 YYEEEE. The CDR3 is 13 residues long. The CDR3 bases are TGTGCCAGCAGCCAGGGGGCTGGGACTGAAGCTTTCTTT. This encodes CASSQGAGTEAFF.

The chain carries TRBV11-2 and TRBJ2-5; D possibly corresponds to TRBD1 (6 bases). V dropped 8 bases and J dropped 2 bases, with 12 bases sitting between them. CDR3 length equals 13 residues. Germline CDR1 is SGHAT and CDR2 is FQNNGV. The CDR3 DNA sequence: TGTGCCAGCCGGCAGGGGTTACAAGAGACCCAGTACTTC. This encodes CASRQGLQETQYF.

The chain carries TRBV29-1 and TRBJ2-2; 7 nucleotides align to TRBD2. The CDR3 has 14 residues. The germline CDR1 and CDR2 sequences are SQVTM and ANQGSEA. J gave up 4 bases and V 5 bases, and 7 bases lay outside the gene matches. The CDR3, as DNA: TGCAGCGTTAGGGCGGGAGCGGTCACCGGGGAGCTGTTTTTT. It translates to CSVRAGAVTGELFF.

The chain carries TRBV6-1 and TRBJ1-1, with 8 bases that match TRBD1. The V gene end was trimmed by 10 bases and the J gene end by 3 bases; junction bases not matched to a gene: 7. This CDR3 has 13 residues. The germline V gene has CDR1 MNHNS and CDR2 SASEGT. The CDR3 loop is CATRSGGYTEAFF. CDR3 DNA sequence: TGTGCCACCCGATCAGGGGGCTACACTGAAGCTTTCTTT.

The rearrangement joins TRBV6-5 to TRBJ2-7; D perhaps matches TRBD1 (5 bases). The CDR3 spans 13 residues. Germline CDR1 reads MNHEY; CDR2 reads SVGAGI. The germline V and J ends were trimmed by 0 bases and 6 bases, with 9 bases remaining between them. CDR3: CASSYSGEVEQYF. In DNA form, the CDR3 reads TGTGCCAGCAGTTACTCAGGGGAAGTCGAGCAGTACTTC.

V usage is TRBV20-1 and J usage is TRBJ1-1, with D uncertain. The CDR3 consists of 10 residues. Trimming cost V 7 bases and J 3 bases, with 6 bases left between them. Looked up from germline, CDR1 is DFQATT and CDR2 is SNEGSKA (reference sequence). The CDR3 here is CSVVYTEAFF. Here the CDR3 DNA reads TGCAGTGTAGTATACACTGAAGCTTTCTTT.

V usage is TRBV6-1 and J usage is TRBJ2-1; D call uncertain. Germline loops: CDR1 MNHNS, CDR2 SASEGT. V was shortened by 3 bases and J by 9 bases, with 18 bases between the two germline ends. The CDR3 contains 15 residues. The CDR3 region is CASSELSTPISEQFF. Here the CDR3 DNA reads TGTGCCAGCAGTGAGCTATCGACTCCGATCAGTGAGCAGTTCTTC.

V and J are TRBV2 and TRBJ2-7, with 8 bases matching TRBD2. V was clipped by 10 bases and J by 0 bases; unmatched bases: 5. The CDR3 extends over 13 amino acids. Germline loops: CDR1 SNHLY, CDR2 FYNNEI. The CDR3 nucleotides are TGTGCCATCCGGACTAGCAGCTCCTACGAGCAGTACTTC. Translating it yields CAIRTSSSYEQYF.

This sequence joins TRBV6-1 and TRBJ1-2, with D possibly TRBD1 on 5 matching bases. V lost 8 bases, J lost 3 bases, and 10 bases lay in between. Germline CDR1 and CDR2: MNHNS and SASEGT. The CDR3 is 12 amino acids. The CDR3 nucleotides are TGTGCCAGCCAATTCAGGGACTATGGCTACACCTTC. It specifies CASQFRDYGYTF.

V is TRBV7-8 and J is TRBJ2-7, with 11 bases fitting TRBD2. V lost 2 bases and J lost 4; bases outside the gene matches: 4. The germline gives CDR1 SGHVS, CDR2 FQNEAQ. The CDR3 runs 15 residues. This CDR3 reads CASSLLPSGRYEQYF. The CDR3 DNA is TGTGCCAGCAGCTTACTCCCTAGCGGGAGGTACGAGCAGTACTTC. Combining the CDR3 with reference TRBV7-8 and TRBJ2-7 gives the whole variable domain GAGVSQSPRYKVAKRGQDVALRCDPISGHVSLFWYQQALGQGPEFLTYFQNEAQLDKSGLPSDRFFAERPEGSVSTLKIQRTQQEDSAVYLCASSLLPSGRYEQYFGPGTRLTVT.

The DNA for the CDR3 is TGTGCCAGCAGCTTGGGGCCAACTAGCGGGAGTTACAATGAGCAGTTCTTC. It translates to CASSLGPTSGSYNEQFF. This rearrangement joins TRBV5-6 to TRBJ2-1; 11 bases map to TRBD2. CDR1 is SGHDT and CDR2 is YYEEEE in the germline V gene. CDR3 size: 17 residues. With V trimmed by 0 bases and J by 4 bases, 6 bases remained unmatched.

This chain uses TRBV5-8 with TRBJ2-1; 9 positions match TRBD2. J gave up 5 bases and V 0 bases, and 9 bases lay outside the gene matches. The CDR3 has 17 amino acids. Germline V gene data show CDR1 as SGHTS and CDR2 as YDEGEE. This CDR3 is CASSLESSGINHNEQFF. CDR3 bases: TGTGCCAGCAGCTTGGAATCTAGCGGGATTAACCACAATGAGCAGTTCTTC.

J is TRBJ2-1 and V is TRBV10-3; 12 nucleotides line up with TRBD2. The CDR3 consists of 18 residues. J gave up 5 bases and V 2 bases, and 10 bases lay outside the gene matches. CDR1 and CDR2 (germline): ENHRY, SYGVKD. The CDR3 loop reads CAISEPVRTSGIHNEQFF. The CDR3 DNA reads TGTGCCATCAGTGAGCCGGTCCGGACTAGCGGGATACACAATGAGCAGTTCTTC.

This clone rates as medium-sized. This rearrangement joins TRBV6-4 to TRBJ2-3, with 8 bases fitting TRBD1. There are 16 residues in the CDR3. J was trimmed by 8 bases and V by 0 bases; bases with no gene match: 10. Germline CDR1 MRHNA, CDR2 SNTAGT. The CDR3 sequence is CASSDSNGQGSGTQYF. For the CDR3, the DNA is TGTGCCAGCAGTGACTCGAACGGACAGGGATCGGGTACGCAGTATTTT.

This clone was seen once. The chain links TRBV27 to TRBJ2-7, with unresolved D. CDR1 is MNHEY and CDR2 is SMNVEV in the germline V gene (reference sequence). Trimming removed 7 bases from V and 2 bases from J, with 3 bases in between. CDR3 length: 10 residues. CDR3 in amino acids: CASTTYEQYF. CDR3 DNA: TGTGCCAGCACAACCTACGAGCAGTACTTC.